The rows below give T cell receptor beta chains drawn from one sample of a study of cytomegalovirus exposure and HLA in healthy donors. TCRdb's table, derived via immunoSEQ multiplex PCR, lists solely in-frame clones and lacks some. The table lists 150,000 to 200,000 clones, 65% to 80% of them singletons. Sequencing was carried out using PBMCs. Receptors originate from a female donor in good health and CMV-seronegative. Both conserved end residues are part of each CDR3. D genes are given only for firm matches. Clone size is shown for a subset of rows, as once, few, many or a class of expanded clone.

j_call	v_call	d_call	clone_size	cdr3_aa	cdr3_nt
TRBJ1-3	TRBV19	NA	NA	CASNVGQTFGNTIYF	TGTGCCAGTAATGTGGGGCAGACTTTTGGAAACACCATATATTTT
TRBJ1-4	TRBV30	NA	NA	CAWTPSGNRNEKLFF	TGTGCCTGGACCCCCTCGGGAAATAGGAATGAAAAACTGTTTTTT
TRBJ1-1	TRBV29-1	NA	NA	CSVAQGGGNTEAFF	TGCAGCGTCGCACAGGGCGGAGGAAACACTGAAGCTTTCTTT
TRBJ1-5	TRBV30	TRBD1	NA	CAWGTGKESQPQHF	TGTGCCTGGGGGACAGGGAAGGAATCTCAGCCCCAGCATTTT
TRBJ2-1	TRBV5-1	TRBD2	NA	CASSGVAGETYNEQFF	TGCGCCAGCAGCGGCGTAGCGGGAGAAACCTACAATGAGCAGTTCTTC
TRBJ1-1	TRBV6-5	NA	NA	CATHIGTEAFF	TGTGCCACCCATATCGGCACTGAAGCTTTCTTT
TRBJ2-3	TRBV7-2	NA	NA	CASSLKAGRTDTQYF	TGTGCCAGCAGCTTGAAGGCAGGGCGCACAGATACGCAGTATTTT
TRBJ2-5	TRBV7-8	TRBD2	NA	CASSLVAGGPQETQYF	TGTGCCAGCAGCTTAGTGGCGGGGGGTCCACAAGAGACCCAGTACTTC
TRBJ2-2	TRBV5-6	NA	NA	CASSLFRGHGELFF	TGTGCCAGCAGCCTCTTCCGAGGTCACGGGGAGCTGTTTTTT
TRBJ2-1	TRBV6-5	TRBD2	NA	CATRRLAGLHEQFF	TGTGCCACTCGGAGACTAGCGGGACTCCATGAGCAGTTCTTC
TRBJ2-7	TRBV19	NA	NA	CASSGWGEDEQYF	TGTGCCAGTAGTGGATGGGGGGAGGACGAGCAGTACTTC
TRBJ2-3	TRBV6-1	TRBD1	NA	CASSNDRADTQYF	TGTGCCAGCAGTAATGACAGGGCGGATACGCAGTATTTT
TRBJ2-3	TRBV7-8	NA	NA	CASSFQGSRGDTQYF	TGTGCCAGCAGCTTCCAGGGTTCTCGCGGAGATACGCAGTATTTT
TRBJ1-5	TRBV7-8	TRBD1	once	CASSQGQEGRINKPQHF	TGTGCCAGCAGCCAAGGACAGGAGGGTCGAATCAATAAGCCCCAGCATTTT
TRBJ2-7	TRBV2	TRBD2	NA	CASRAGTYGAGGDSEQYF	TGTGCCAGCAGGGCGGGCACTTACGGAGCGGGAGGGGATAGCGAGCAGTACTTC
TRBJ2-2	TRBV5-1	NA	NA	CASSLPVLSSTGELFF	TGCGCCAGCAGCTTACCGGTGCTTTCTAGCACCGGGGAGCTGTTTTTT
TRBJ2-1	TRBV29-1	TRBD1	NA	CSVDRGLDNEQFF	TGCAGCGTTGACAGGGGGCTTGACAATGAGCAGTTCTTC
TRBJ2-7	TRBV5-1	NA	NA	CASSEGTYYEQYF	TGCGCCAGCAGCGAAGGGACTTACTACGAGCAGTACTTC
TRBJ2-1	TRBV5-1	NA	once	CASSPSGTSSYNEQFF	TGCGCCAGCAGCCCCTCCGGGACAAGCTCCTACAATGAGCAGTTCTTC
TRBJ2-7	TRBV2	NA	NA	CASRRVASASYEQYF	TGTGCCAGCAGGAGGGTAGCTAGCGCCTCCTACGAGCAGTACTTC
TRBJ2-7	TRBV13	TRBD2	NA	CASSLTSGGEQYF	TGTGCCAGCAGCTTGACTAGCGGGGGCGAGCAGTACTTC
TRBJ2-7	TRBV10-3	TRBD2	NA	CAISDGTSGVSYEQYF	TGTGCCATCAGTGATGGGACTAGCGGGGTCTCCTACGAGCAGTACTTC
TRBJ2-2	TRBV4-2	TRBD2	NA	CASSQDLRGMGNTGELFF	TGTGCCAGCAGCCAAGATTTGCGGGGGATGGGGAACACCGGGGAGCTGTTTTTT
TRBJ1-2	TRBV6-5	NA	NA	CASRDNANYGYTF	TGTGCCAGCAGGGACAACGCTAACTATGGCTACACCTTC
TRBJ1-5	TRBV5-5	NA	NA	CASSPGGKHSNQPQHF	TGTGCCAGCAGCCCGGGAGGGAAGCATAGCAATCAGCCCCAGCATTTT
TRBJ1-1	TRBV5-1	TRBD1	few	CASSLAGYWTGGNTEAFF	TGCGCCAGCAGCTTGGCCGGCTACTGGACAGGGGGTAACACTGAAGCTTTCTTT
TRBJ1-1	TRBV13	TRBD1	NA	CASHRGLENTEAFF	TGTGCCAGCCACAGGGGGCTTGAGAACACTGAAGCTTTCTTT
TRBJ2-7	TRBV4-2	TRBD2	NA	CASSQGGSGGLYEQYF	TGTGCCAGCAGCCAAGGCGGAAGCGGGGGGCTCTACGAGCAGTACTTC
TRBJ2-5	TRBV18	TRBD1	NA	CASSLIPGQGGETQYF	TGTGCCAGCTCACTGATACCGGGACAGGGAGGGGAGACCCAGTACTTC
TRBJ1-1	TRBV6-6	NA	NA	CASSYQGSEAFF	TGTGCCAGCAGTTACCAGGGTTCTGAAGCTTTCTTT
TRBJ1-3	TRBV11-2	NA	NA	CASSFSSSGNTIYF	TGTGCCAGCAGCTTTTCCAGCTCTGGAAACACCATATATTTT
TRBJ2-7	TRBV7-7	NA	NA	CASSSSGNQEQYF	TGTGCCAGCAGCTCTTCCGGGAACCAAGAGCAGTACTTC
TRBJ2-5	TRBV7-9	TRBD1	NA	CASRRTGGGETQYF	TGTGCCAGCAGACGGACAGGGGGCGGGGAGACCCAGTACTTC
TRBJ2-7	TRBV18	TRBD1	NA	CASSPGTGWAYEQYF	TGTGCCAGCTCCCCCGGGACAGGGTGGGCCTACGAGCAGTACTTC
TRBJ2-6	TRBV9	NA	NA	CASSVAQAGANVLTF	TGTGCCAGCAGCGTAGCCCAAGCCGGGGCCAACGTCCTGACTTTC
TRBJ2-3	TRBV9	NA	once	CASSVAGGHLSTDTQYF	TGTGCCAGCAGCGTAGCGGGGGGCCATCTAAGCACAGATACGCAGTATTTT
TRBJ2-5	TRBV30	NA	NA	CAWREGETQYF	TGTGCCTGGAGAGAGGGAGAGACCCAGTACTTC
TRBJ2-7	TRBV9	TRBD1	NA	CASSVRPGQAYEQYF	TGTGCCAGCAGCGTACGTCCCGGACAGGCATACGAGCAGTACTTC
TRBJ2-5	TRBV9	NA	NA	CASSAPGQIQETQYF	TGTGCCAGCAGCGCTCCAGGACAGATCCAAGAGACCCAGTACTTC
TRBJ1-3	TRBV6-5	NA	NA	CASSYRGGGNTIYF	TGTGCCAGCAGTTACCGGGGGGGCGGAAACACCATATATTTT
TRBJ2-1	TRBV5-1	NA	NA	CASSLTLAPYNEQFF	TGCGCCAGCAGCTTAACGTTAGCCCCCTACAATGAGCAGTTCTTC
TRBJ1-1	TRBV5-1	NA	NA	CASSLDTGIAEAFF	TGCGCCAGCAGCTTGGACACAGGGATCGCTGAAGCCTTCTTT
TRBJ1-3	TRBV5-1	NA	few	CASSLGTTDQRTSGNTIYF	TGCGCCAGCAGCTTGGGCACTACTGATCAGCGTACCTCTGGAAACACCATATATTTT
TRBJ2-7	TRBV29-1	TRBD1	once	CSGQRDRGDEQYF	TGCAGCGGCCAACGAGACAGGGGGGACGAGCAGTACTTC
TRBJ2-3	TRBV7-2	TRBD2	NA	CASSLGLAGATQYF	TGTGCCAGCAGCTTAGGACTAGCGGGGGCTACGCAGTATTTT
TRBJ2-3	TRBV7-6	TRBD2	NA	CASTPAGGQTDTQYF	TGTGCCAGCACCCCTGCGGGGGGCCAGACAGATACGCAGTATTTT
TRBJ1-1	TRBV10-3	TRBD1	NA	CAISLSGTGSTEAFF	TGTGCCATCAGTCTGTCCGGGACAGGGAGCACTGAAGCTTTCTTT
TRBJ2-3	TRBV19	TRBD2	NA	CASSPSGGTDTQYF	TGTGCCAGTAGTCCTAGCGGGGGCACAGATACGCAGTATTTT
TRBJ1-1	TRBV5-1	TRBD1	NA	CASSLGGGHTEAFF	TGCGCCAGCAGCTTGGGAGGGGGCCACACTGAAGCTTTCTTT
TRBJ1-6	TRBV19	NA	NA	CASNVVTGYEYNSPLHF	TGTGCCAGTAATGTCGTTACAGGGTACGAGTATAATTCACCCCTCCACTTT
TRBJ2-5	TRBV10-1	TRBD1	NA	CASSEFGTGALQETQYF	TGCGCCAGCAGTGAGTTTGGGACAGGGGCCCTCCAAGAGACCCAGTACTTC
TRBJ1-5	TRBV19	NA	NA	CASSLQGNQPQHF	TGTGCCAGTAGTCTACAGGGCAATCAGCCCCAGCATTTT
TRBJ2-7	TRBV30	NA	NA	CAWSQRGEQYF	TGTGCCTGGAGTCAGAGGGGGGAGCAGTACTTC
TRBJ2-5	TRBV10-3	TRBD2	NA	CATLPSGQETQYF	TGTGCCACTCTCCCTAGCGGCCAAGAGACCCAGTACTTC